The 9 T cell receptor beta chains below were found in one sample sequenced in a study of spatial heterogeneity in lung cancer. Time point: sample taken at primary tumor resection. TCRdb recomputed calls from the 5' RACE reads with MiXCR, one row per CDR3 protein. Of thousands of distinct CDR3 sequences in the sample, about 10% were seen once. No antigen has been identified for these receptors. Overall study results and limits: Expanded intratumoral alpha and beta TCR counts tracked tumor mutation counts.

The specimen comprised lung tumor tissue, sampled at surgery. The receptor source for this set is a female donor with early-stage non-small cell lung cancer.

By share, this clonotype ranks as medium-sized (0.01 to 0.1%). This sequence joins TRBV18 and TRBJ1-5, with D unresolved. The V end lost 2 bases, the J end lost 5 bases, and 7 bases lay between the germline ends. The CDR3 contains 13 residues. The germline gives CDR1 KGHSH, CDR2 LQKENI. Here the CDR3 reads CASSPAWDQPQHF. The CDR3 DNA follows: TGTGCCAGCTCACCAGCCTGGGATCAGCCCCAGCATTTT.

This clonotype was counted many times. The CDR3 sequence is CASTPASGTIYEQYF. The CDR3 DNA is TGTGCCAGCACCCCGGCTAGCGGGACGATCTACGAGCAGTACTTC. The chain employs TRBV3-1 and TRBJ2-7; TRBD2 matches at 9 bases. The CDR3 spans 15 residues. Germline V gives CDR1 LGHDT, CDR2 YNNKEL (reference sequence). Trimming took 7 bases from V and 3 from J; bases not matched to a gene: 10.

By share, this clonotype ranks as medium-sized (0.01 to 0.1%). This chain uses TRBV23-1 with TRBJ1-5; 10 positions agree with TRBD1. TRBV23-1 is an ORF, with its function uncertain. Germline trimming cut 0 bases from V and 3 bases from J; bases unmatched to any gene: 2. The CDR3 has 16 residues. The CDR3 loop is CASSQSGTGVNQPQHF. CDR3 nucleotide sequence: TGCGCCAGCAGTCAATCGGGGACAGGGGTCAATCAGCCCCAGCATTTT.

This clonotype was observed at least ten times. This chain joins TRBV27 and TRBJ1-1; D gene ambiguous. Trimming took off 7 bases at V and 1 base at J, with 10 bases between the two ends. The CDR3 is 13 residues long. Per germline, CDR1 MNHEY and CDR2 SMNVEV (reference sequence). The CDR3 DNA reads as TGTGCCAGCACGGCCTTGGGGAACACTGAAGCTTTCTTT. Translation: CASTALGNTEAFF.

By its share, this clonotype is medium-sized. This chain links TRBV6-1 with TRBJ2-2; D unresolved. This CDR3 is 14 amino acids long. The V end was cut by 4 bases, the J end by 6 bases, with 12 bases between. The germline V gene has CDR1 MNHNS and CDR2 SASEGT. CDR3 sequence reads: CASSVLGPPGELFF. CDR3 in DNA: TGTGCCAGCAGTGTCCTGGGCCCCCCCGGGGAGCTGTTTTTT.

This clonotype was recorded many times. The chain joins TRBV18 to TRBJ2-1; TRBD2 might be the D (7 bases). Trimming took off 3 bases at V and 6 bases at J, with 15 bases between the two ends. There are 15 residues in the CDR3. Germline lookup yields CDR1 KGHSH and CDR2 LQKENI. CDR3 DNA: TGTGCCAGCTCACCTCAAAAGGGGGGGGGCAATGAGCAGTTCTTC. This encodes CASSPQKGGGNEQFF.

By sample share, this clonotype is medium-sized (0.01 to 0.1%). The rearrangement uses TRBV6-1 and TRBJ1-5, with D possibly TRBD1 on 6 matching bases. There are 12 residues in the CDR3. V lost 7 bases and J 4 bases, leaving 8 bases between the germline ends. Germline values: CDR1 MNHNS, CDR2 SASEGT. The CDR3 bases are TGTGCCAGCAATAGGGGGAATCAGCCCCAGCATTTT. It specifies CASNRGNQPQHF.

This clonotype is medium-sized within its sample. The V call is TRBV7-3, the J call TRBJ2-1; possibly TRBD2 for D (5 bases). This CDR3 region has 14 residues. Trimming took 6 bases from V and 7 from J, leaving 16 bases between them. CDR1 is SGHTA, CDR2 FQGTGA, per germline. The chain's CDR3 is CASSLGGAVNEQFF. CDR3 coding DNA: TGTGCCAGCAGTCTAGGAGGTGCCGTTAATGAGCAGTTCTTC.

This chain uses TRBV5-5 with TRBJ1-4; no firm D call. Germline CDR1 SGHKS, CDR2 YYEKEE (reference sequence). CDR3 length: 17 amino acids. V was cut by 0 bases and J by 0 bases, with 12 bases left in between. The chain's CDR3 is CASSLAYRTATNEKLFF. CDR3 in DNA: TGTGCCAGCAGCTTGGCATATAGGACCGCAACTAATGAAAAACTGTTTTTT.